This T cell receptor (beta chain) was retrieved from a study of naive and memory T cell subsets (dated by TCRdb to between 2016 and 2019). At the level of the whole study: Sorted naive and memory T cell subsets from peripheral blood were analyzed in the study using a UMI-based, open-source pipeline for TCR alpha and beta sequencing. The results of the functional CMV T cell responses matched the IgG serology results in every case. RNA was DNase-treated and reverse transcribed with TCR constant-region primers, mostly using SuperScript III. Overall study results and their limits: The repertoire findings for the naive and memory subsets could not be validated, as no ground truth was available. TCR abundance followed a power law with an exponent that was different for naive and memory subsets but consistent across the three individuals. Following error correction, more than 95% of naive TCR sequences occurred only once, which made naive abundance distributions much steeper than those of memory subsets. RNA-based TCR counts may be influenced by expression changes linked to T cell activation and differentiation. Clonotypes were defined as single alpha or beta chain sequences, not paired alpha/beta receptors. In both CD4 and CD8 cells, a rise in Gini index and a fall in Shannon and inverse Simpson diversity were observed from naive through CM, EM and EMRA.

Turning to this clonotype: It has no known antigen specificity. Base qualities were left out, and no much larger clone turns up one base away.

From the second PCR step on, the TCR alpha and beta chain libraries were amplified in separate reactions. Donor CMV status was determined by IFNgamma production from CD4+ T cells after overnight stimulation of fresh PBMCs with CMV viral lysate. Miltenyi beads were used first to positively select CD4 T cells, and CD8 T cells were then positively selected from the CD4-negative fraction. Cells stained for CD3, CD4, CD8, CD45RA, CD27 and a live/dead dye were sorted on a BD Aria II into four subsets by CD45RA and CD27. Blood came from three healthy volunteers, each fractionated into CD4 and CD8 T cells and then into four differentiation subsets. Around 130 ml of peripheral blood was collected from each donor, and PBMC were isolated from the blood using Ficoll-Paque PLUS density-gradient centrifugation. After sorting, cells were lysed in RLT buffer, RNA was extracted using a Qiagen RNeasy kit, and the extracted RNA was stored at -80 degrees C.

Libraries were made using UMI-ligation and nested PCR. The beta constant-region primer consisted of an equimolar mixture of two oligonucleotides that together covered TRBC1 and TRBC2. Four rounds of PCR were used to amplify ligated cDNA, with nested alpha and beta constant-region primers being used together with the SP2 primer. T4 RNA ligase 1 ligated a single-stranded oligonucleotide carrying the SP2 primer and a 12-nucleotide UMI to the cDNA 3' end. The ligation reaction was incubated at 16°C for roughly 18-24 hours. To avoid over-amplification, PCR2 was usually performed as a SYBR Green qPCR and halted once a predetermined threshold was reached. All purifications after the first were performed with Agencourt AMPure XP magnetic beads. Libraries were quantified by Qubit and checked on a TapeStation, where a main peak was expected near 650 bp. The pooled libraries were sequenced on an Illumina MiSeq using v2 2x251 paired-end kits, which usually yielded about 0.95-2.1 million reads per sample. Each sample was pooled at about 4 nM, and roughly 5-7% PhiX was included to help cluster recognition. The authors' analysis ran thus. V and J genes were assigned to Demultiplexor-processed FASTQ reads by Decombinator through tag matching, with a single base-pair mismatch being allowed. Collapsinator used UMIs to correct both sequencing errors and frequency errors arising from PCR heterogeneity. TCRs were translated and CDR3s were extracted from the conserved cysteine to the FGXG phenylalanine by CDR3Translator, with non-productive sequences being flagged. Repertoires were subsampled to equal numbers of UMI-defined TCRs before Gini, Shannon entropy and inverse Simpson indices were calculated. Within the linear range, a power law was fitted by maximum likelihood to the distributions of clonotype abundance. When run on a single naive CD8 sample, MIGEC and the pipeline yielded similar UMI counts, similar unique TCR numbers and similar clonal distributions. A set of several thousand CMV-associated CDR3 sequences, compiled from VDJdb and a published dataset, was used to search the repertoires. Through fastp at Q25 and MiXCR, TCRdb rebuilt clones from the public reads, retaining in-frame beta chains. CDR3 protein duplicates are merged, each entry listing the most common genes and DNA. These V and J calls derive from TCRdb rather than the authors' analysis. Here the sample has about 120,000 distinct CDR3 sequences; around 35% occur a single time. The ten most abundant clones make up approximately 0.9% of the sample.

The sequenced material came from central memory CD4+ T cells from blood. The cell subset or site label for this specimen denotes: central memory, CD45RA- CD27+. The source of this sequence is a human donor in good health.

For the CDR3, the sequence is CSVSAGSSYEQYF. The bases are TGCAGCGTTTCGGCGGGGAGCTCCTACGAGCAGTACTTC. The chain employs TRBV29-1 and TRBJ2-7; the best D guess is TRBD2, with 6 bases matching. Taken from the germline V gene, the CDR1 and CDR2 loops are SQVTM and ANQGSEA. V and J lose 5 bases and 0 bases, and a span of 11 bases separates them. Including the terminal cysteine and phenylalanine, the CDR3 comprises 13 residues. The CDR3 DNA has 39 bases and is translated from base 1.